Listed below are T cell receptor beta chains from one sample, sequenced in a study of shared clonotypes between healthy human individuals. TCRdb's table, derived via immunoSEQ multiplex PCR, lists solely in-frame clones and lacks some. Of 2,100,000 or so clones listed, 90% to 96% are singletons. Sequences were obtained from naive CD4+ T cells sorted from blood. The receptor set was obtained from a man aged 18 to 29 in good health. Both conserved end residues are part of each CDR3. A D gene is named only where the DNA matches it firmly. Size values are once, few and many counts, or a class for expanded clones, and some rows have none.

J | D | size | V | CDR3 | DNA
TRBJ1-1 | NA | NA | TRBV5-1 | CASSLESGSTEAFF | TGCGCCAGCAGCTTGGAATCGGGGTCTACTGAAGCTTTCTTT
TRBJ1-5 | TRBD1 | NA | TRBV5-4 | CASSRDRGHNQPQHF | TGTGCCAGCAGCCGGGACAGGGGGCACAATCAGCCCCAGCATTTT
TRBJ2-3 | TRBD2 | once | TRBV10-2 | CASSESQRGPSTDTQYF | TGCGCCAGCAGTGAGTCCCAGCGGGGGCCGAGCACAGATACGCAGTATTTT
TRBJ2-3 | TRBD2 | once | TRBV5-1 | CASSMGLAAVDTQYF | TGCGCCAGCAGCATGGGACTAGCGGCTGTAGATACGCAGTATTTT
TRBJ1-4 | NA | NA | TRBV28 | CASSLPPRGAGKLFF | TGTGCCAGCAGTTTACCTCCTCGGGGTGCGGGAAAACTGTTTTTT
TRBJ2-7 | TRBD1 | NA | TRBV5-1 | CASTRDSSSYEQYF | TGCGCCAGCACCAGGGACAGCAGCTCCTACGAGCAGTACTTC
TRBJ1-2 | NA | NA | TRBV5-4 | CASSPPGTGLYGYTF | TGTGCCAGCAGCCCCCCCGGGACGGGACTTTATGGCTACACCTTC
TRBJ1-6 | TRBD1 | NA | TRBV11-2 | CASSLADRGTPLHF | TGTGCCAGCAGCTTAGCGGACAGGGGAACACCCCTCCACTTT
TRBJ2-4 | TRBD2 | NA | TRBV18 | CASSPTAGGYDKNIQYF | TGTGCCAGCTCACCAACAGCGGGAGGGTATGACAAAAACATTCAGTACTTC
TRBJ2-1 | NA | NA | TRBV28 | CASTAGLQYNEQFF | TGTGCCAGCACTGCGGGACTCCAATACAATGAGCAGTTCTTC
TRBJ1-1 | NA | NA | TRBV7-2 | CASSSSGGTTEAFF | TGTGCCAGCAGCTCGAGCGGGGGAACCACTGAAGCTTTCTTT
TRBJ1-3 | NA | NA | TRBV6-5 | CASRPTGYSGNTIYF | TGTGCCAGCAGGCCAACAGGGTACTCTGGAAACACCATATATTTT
TRBJ1-3 | NA | NA | TRBV6-6 | CASSAGNTIYF | TGTGCCAGCTCGGCTGGAAACACCATATATTTT
TRBJ2-7 | NA | NA | TRBV25-1 | CASSDRPPGDEQYF | TGTGCCAGCAGTGACCGCCCCCCCGGGGACGAGCAGTACTTC
TRBJ2-1 | TRBD2 | NA | TRBV7-9 | CASSLIPLGGRANEQFF | TGTGCCAGCAGCTTAATTCCCCTGGGGGGGAGGGCTAATGAGCAGTTCTTC
TRBJ1-5 | NA | NA | TRBV28 | CASSFPGPGSNQPQHF | TGTGCCAGCAGTTTTCCGGGACCGGGAAGCAATCAGCCCCAGCATTTT
TRBJ2-1 | NA | NA | TRBV7-8 | CASSLGPSLIYNEQFF | TGTGCCAGCAGCTTAGGCCCTAGTCTTATCTACAATGAGCAGTTCTTC
TRBJ2-5 | NA | NA | TRBV10-3 | CAIRRQFEETQYF | TGTGCCATCAGACGTCAGTTCGAAGAGACCCAGTACTTC
TRBJ2-7 | TRBD2 | NA | TRBV10-2 | CASSVDSGSGQYF | TGCGCCAGCTCTGTTGATAGCGGGAGTGGGCAGTACTTC
TRBJ2-5 | TRBD2 | NA | TRBV6-1 | CASTPGGSETQYF | TGTGCCAGCACCCCCGGGGGGTCAGAGACCCAGTACTTC
TRBJ2-1 | TRBD2 | NA | TRBV10-2 | CASIYAGGPVNEQFF | TGCGCCAGCATCTACGCGGGGGGGCCAGTCAATGAGCAGTTCTTC
TRBJ1-4 | NA | NA | TRBV27 | CASTPRAIGAANEKLFF | TGTGCCAGCACGCCCCGGGCGATTGGGGCAGCTAATGAAAAACTGTTTTTT